This TCR beta chain was obtained from a study of blood T cell repertoires in COVID-19. Germline V CDR1 and CDR2: SQVTM, ANQGSEA. V was shortened by 4 bases and J by 0 bases, with 9 bases between the two germline ends. This CDR3 contains 13 residues. Using immunoSEQ multiplex PCR, the repertoire was profiled, and TCRdb retains in-frame clones only, with some absent. Of 150,000 to 170,000 clones in the sample, more than 75% were seen once. This clonotype originated in a woman aged 60-75 years with COVID-19, enrolled during active disease. The sample consisted of peripheral blood. The chain carries TRBV29-1 and TRBJ1-1, with D hard to call. CDR3 coding DNA: TGCAGCGTTGGTAGAGTCATGAACACTGAAGCTTTCTTT. This encodes CSVGRVMNTEAFF.